This TCR beta chain was identified during a study of control samples from healthy donors and cancer patients. The CDR3 is 15 residues long. Germline trimming cut 7 bases from V and 1 base from J; bases unmatched to any gene: 6. Germline V lookup: CDR1 LNHDA, CDR2 SQIVND (reference sequence). This clone showed up just once. TCRdb keeps only in-frame clones here, not all; method: immunoSEQ multiplex PCR. The profile shows tens of thousands of clones, roughly 91% of them singletons. The sequenced material came from PBMCs. This receptor was identified in a woman in her forties or fifties with colorectal cancer. The rearrangement uses TRBV19 and TRBJ2-4; 8 positions agree with TRBD1. The CDR3 loop is CASIGRGLAKNIQYF. The CDR3 region has the DNA TGTGCCAGTATCGGCAGGGGGCTGGCCAAAAACATTCAGTACTTC.